These T cell receptor beta chains were read from a single sample in a study of T cell repertoires in cytomegalovirus infection. One entry per CDR3 protein, called by TCRdb with MiXCR from the reads. The repertoire holds more than 650,000 distinct CDR3 sequences, with about a third as singletons. The source material was PBMCs. The receptors originated from a human donor in good health (CMV status not recorded). Some clones in this sample may be carry-over from other donors' samples. CDR3s include the opening cysteine and the closing phenylalanine or tryptophan. A D gene is named only where the DNA matches it firmly. A row's size may be missing; if present it is once, few, many or a size class.

cdr3_nt	cdr3_aa	v_call	j_call	d_call	clone_size
TGTGCCAGCAGCTTAAACAGGGTGGAAGAGACCCAGTACTTC	CASSLNRVEETQYF	TRBV7-6	TRBJ2-5	.	many
TGTGCCAGCAGTATCGGACAGGGAAACACAGATACGCAGTATTTT	CASSIGQGNTDTQYF	TRBV28	TRBJ2-3	TRBD1	.
TGTGCCAGTACTCGCGGGCAGGATCAGCCCCAGCATTTT	CASTRGQDQPQHF	TRBV19	TRBJ1-5	.	many
TGTGCCAGCAGCCTCGGACAGGGGGACACAGATACGCAGTATTTT	CASSLGQGDTDTQYF	TRBV7-2	TRBJ2-3	TRBD1	many
TGTGCCAGCAGTGGGGCCTACGGAGACAATGAGCAGTTCTTC	CASSGAYGDNEQFF	TRBV2	TRBJ2-1	.	.
TGCGCCAGCAGCTCCGATCTACTAGCGGGGGGGCGCACCGGGGAGCTGTTTTTT	CASSSDLLAGGRTGELFF	TRBV5-1	TRBJ2-2	TRBD2	once
TGCAGCGTTGCTGGCCAAAGGGGCGGGAGGGCGCCAGAGACCCAGTACTTC	CSVAGQRGGRAPETQYF	TRBV29-1	TRBJ2-5	TRBD2	few
TGTGCCACCAGCAGAGAAAGACGCCCGACAGGAAGCAATCAGCCCCAGCATTTT	CATSRERRPTGSNQPQHF	TRBV15	TRBJ1-5	.	once
TGTGCCAGCAGGAGCCAGGAGACAAATCAGCCCCAGCATTTT	CASRSQETNQPQHF	TRBV12-3/TRBV12-4	TRBJ1-5	.	.
TGTGCCAGCAGTTTCCGGTCACAAAATACCTACGAGCAGTACTTC	CASSFRSQNTYEQYF	TRBV12-3/TRBV12-4	TRBJ2-7	.	.
TGTGCCAGCAGCTTAATGGGACAGGGCACCGGATGGGACACTGAAGCTTTCTTT	CASSLMGQGTGWDTEAFF	TRBV7-9	TRBJ1-1	TRBD1	.
TGTGCCAGCAGCTTGGTAGGGGGCTTTAATTCACCCCTCCACTTT	CASSLVGGFNSPLHF	TRBV5-4	TRBJ1-6	TRBD1	.
TGCAGCGTTGAATACGGCGAGAACACTGAAGCTTTCTTT	CSVEYGENTEAFF	TRBV29-1	TRBJ1-1	.	few
TGTGCCAGCAGGGACCAACTAAAAGATGATGAAAAACTGTTTTTT	CASRDQLKDDEKLFF	TRBV6-2/TRBV6-3	TRBJ1-4	.	few
TGCAGCTCGATCGGGAGACACCCTACCTACGAGCAGTACTTC	CSSIGRHPTYEQYF	TRBV29-1	TRBJ2-7	.	.
TGTGCCAGCAGCTTTTGGACAGGGACTGGGGCCAACGTCCTGACTTTC	CASSFWTGTGANVLTF	TRBV5-6	TRBJ2-6	TRBD1	few
TGCAGTGCAGTAAGAGACAGGGGGGTAGCAGATACGCAGTATTTT	CSAVRDRGVADTQYF	TRBV20-1	TRBJ2-3	TRBD1	.
TGTGCCAGCAGCCACCGCGAAGGACAGGATGGCAATCAGCCCCAGCATTTT	CASSHREGQDGNQPQHF	TRBV7-9	TRBJ1-5	TRBD1	.
TGTGCCAGCAGCTCCGGGACAACTAATTCACCCCTCCACTTT	CASSSGTTNSPLHF	TRBV5-6	TRBJ1-6	.	.
TGTGCCAGCAGCTCATCTCAGACCCTAGGTGGGCAGCCCCAGCATTTT	CASSSSQTLGGQPQHF	TRBV7-2	TRBJ1-5	.	.
TGTGCCAGCAGCTTAGGACAGACCTATGGCTACACCTTC	CASSLGQTYGYTF	TRBV7-8	TRBJ1-2	.	many
TGTGCCAGCAGCTTAGCAACAGGGGGCGAGCAGTACTTC	CASSLATGGEQYF	TRBV7-9	TRBJ2-7	TRBD1	.
TGTGCCATCAGTCCCACAGGGGAAGAGCAGTTCTTC	CAISPTGEEQFF	TRBV10-3	TRBJ2-1	TRBD1	few
TGTGCCAGCACTCGGTTCGGGAGAGCTTTCTACGAGCAGTACTTC	CASTRFGRAFYEQYF	TRBV6-6	TRBJ2-7	.	.
TGTGCCAGCAGCGCCCAAACAGGGGCCCGGGGGTACGAGCAGTACTTC	CASSAQTGARGYEQYF	TRBV7-6	TRBJ2-7	.	.
TGTGCCAGCAGCGCTAGCGGAAGCTCCTACAATGAGCAGTTCTTC	CASSASGSSYNEQFF	TRBV11-3	TRBJ2-1	TRBD2	many
TGTTCCAGCAAAGGAACTAGCGGGAGTTACGCCGGGGAGCTGTTTTTT	CSSKGTSGSYAGELFF	TRBV27	TRBJ2-2	TRBD2	.
TGTGCCAGAAGCTTACGGGGTACCTACGAGCAGTACTTC	CARSLRGTYEQYF	TRBV7-2	TRBJ2-7	.	.
TGTGCCAGCAACCTAGGGTATTCCGGAGCCAAAAACATTCAGTACTTC	CASNLGYSGAKNIQYF	TRBV28	TRBJ2-4	.	.
TGTGCCAGTAGGGATCAGGGGTTGGGTAACGAGCAGTACTTC	CASRDQGLGNEQYF	TRBV12-3/TRBV12-4	TRBJ2-7	.	.
TGTGCCAGCAGTGAAGTCGGTAGCCCAAAACTGTTTTTT	CASSEVGSPKLFF	TRBV25-1	TRBJ1-4	.	.
TGTGCCAGCAGTCGCTGGACAGGGGACACTGAAGCTTTCTTT	CASSRWTGDTEAFF	TRBV28	TRBJ1-1	TRBD1	few
TGTGCCAGCAGTGCGATCGGGGGAGGTGAGCAGTTCTTC	CASSAIGGGEQFF	TRBV12-3/TRBV12-4	TRBJ2-1	.	.
TGTGCCAGCAGGGGTACCGGGACAGGTACAGCCAAAAACATTCAGTACTTC	CASRGTGTGTAKNIQYF	TRBV12-3/TRBV12-4	TRBJ2-4	TRBD1	.
TGTGCCAGCAGCCCCGGACTAGGTTACTACAATGAGCAGTTCTTC	CASSPGLGYYNEQFF	TRBV7-8	TRBJ2-1	TRBD2	.
TGTGCCTGGAGTACGGACAGGGGTGAGACCCAGTACTTC	CAWSTDRGETQYF	TRBV30	TRBJ2-5	TRBD1	.
TGTGCCAGCAGAAGGACTAGCGGGAAGAACACCGGGGAGCTGTTTTTT	CASRRTSGKNTGELFF	TRBV28	TRBJ2-2	TRBD2	.
TGTGCCAGCAGTTTATCTCTCGACAGAACCACTGAAGCTTTCTTT	CASSLSLDRTTEAFF	TRBV28	TRBJ1-1	.	few
TGTGCCAGCAGTTTAGGAGGGGGCTGGGGTACGCAGTATTTT	CASSLGGGWGTQYF	TRBV12-3/TRBV12-4	TRBJ2-3	TRBD1	few
TGTGCCAGCAGAATACTAGCGGACTACACCGGGGAGCTGTTTTTT	CASRILADYTGELFF	TRBV12-3/TRBV12-4	TRBJ2-2	TRBD2	few
TGTGCCAGCAGCTTAGCGAACAGGGGCAGGACTGAAGCTTTATTT	CASSLANRGRTEALF	TRBV7-9	TRBJ1-1	TRBD1	.
TGTGCCAGCAGCTTATTCTCGTCCACTAATGAAAAACTGTTTTTT	CASSLFSSTNEKLFF	TRBV7-8	TRBJ1-4	.	few
TGTGCCAGCAGTTTTTCGGGGCGTCTGTTTTTT	CASSFSGRLFF	TRBV27	TRBJ1-4	.	.
TGTGCCAGCTCAAATTTAGCGGGATCGGGAGAGACCCAGTACTTC	CASSNLAGSGETQYF	TRBV6-1	TRBJ2-5	TRBD2	.
TGTGCCAGCAGCTCATCGGACTCGGCAGATACGCAGTATTTT	CASSSSDSADTQYF	TRBV7-2	TRBJ2-3	.	.
TGTGCCAGCAGTTATTCGTCCTACAATGAGCAGTTCTTC	CASSYSSYNEQFF	TRBV6-5	TRBJ2-1	.	many
TGTGCCAGCGGCATCGGGGAGCTGTTTTTT	CASGIGELFF	TRBV7-2	TRBJ2-2	.	few
TGTGCCATCAGGGGGCTCAATCAGCCCCAGCATTTT	CAIRGLNQPQHF	TRBV28	TRBJ1-5	TRBD1	.
TGTGCCAGCAGTGTCCGGGGGGGGACTATCGGAGATACGCAGTATTTT	CASSVRGGTIGDTQYF	TRBV2	TRBJ2-3	TRBD2	.